Sequencing of this T cell receptor beta chain was carried out in a study of blood T cell repertoires in COVID-19. The ends were cut back, 2 bases at V and 0 bases at J, with 8 bases in the middle. Germline CDR1 is SEHNR and CDR2 is FQNEAQ (reference sequence). The CDR3 is 16 amino acids. Sequenced by immunoSEQ multiplex PCR; TCRdb stores in-frame clones only, minus some. The sample lists under 300,000 clones, 86% occurring once. This clone was recorded once. This chain links TRBV7-9 with TRBJ1-6, with D hard to call. This clonotype originated in a woman aged 25 to 39 with active or convalescent COVID-19. The specimen was peripheral blood. CDR3 bases: TGTGCCAGCAGCTTAACTGGGAGCTCCTATAATTCACCCCTCCACTTT. Its translation: CASSLTGSSYNSPLHF.